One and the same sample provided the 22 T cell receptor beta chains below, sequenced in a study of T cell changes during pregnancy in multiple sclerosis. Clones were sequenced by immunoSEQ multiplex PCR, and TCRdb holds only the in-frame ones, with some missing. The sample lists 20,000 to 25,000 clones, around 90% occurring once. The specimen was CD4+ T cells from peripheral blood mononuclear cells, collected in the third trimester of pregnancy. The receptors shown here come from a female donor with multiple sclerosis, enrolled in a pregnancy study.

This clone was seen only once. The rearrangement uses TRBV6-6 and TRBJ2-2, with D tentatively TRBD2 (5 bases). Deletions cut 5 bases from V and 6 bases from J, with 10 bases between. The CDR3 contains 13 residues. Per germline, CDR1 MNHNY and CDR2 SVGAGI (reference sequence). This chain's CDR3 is CASSPGGAGELFF. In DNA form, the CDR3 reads TGTGCCAGCAGTCCCGGAGGCGCCGGGGAGCTGTTTTTT.

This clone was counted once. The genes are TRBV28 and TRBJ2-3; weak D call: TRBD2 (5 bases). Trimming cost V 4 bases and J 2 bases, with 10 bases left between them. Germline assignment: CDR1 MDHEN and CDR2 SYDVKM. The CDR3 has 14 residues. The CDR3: CASSSTRSTDTQYF. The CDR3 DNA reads TGTGCCAGCAGTTCTACTAGGTCCACAGATACGCAGTATTTT.

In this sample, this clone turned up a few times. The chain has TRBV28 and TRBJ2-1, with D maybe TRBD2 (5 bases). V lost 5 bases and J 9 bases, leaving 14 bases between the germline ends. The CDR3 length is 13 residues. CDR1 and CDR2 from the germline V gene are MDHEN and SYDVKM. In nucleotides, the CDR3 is TGTGCCAGCAGTCCGGCCCCGGGATCTGAGCAGTTCTTC. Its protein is CASSPAPGSEQFF.

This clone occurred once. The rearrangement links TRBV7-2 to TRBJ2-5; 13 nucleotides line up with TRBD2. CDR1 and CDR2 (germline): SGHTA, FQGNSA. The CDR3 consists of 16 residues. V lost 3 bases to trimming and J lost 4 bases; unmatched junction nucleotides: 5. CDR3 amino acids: CASSFSTSGGLETQYF. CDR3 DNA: TGTGCCAGCAGCTTTTCGACTAGCGGGGGGCTAGAGACCCAGTACTTC.

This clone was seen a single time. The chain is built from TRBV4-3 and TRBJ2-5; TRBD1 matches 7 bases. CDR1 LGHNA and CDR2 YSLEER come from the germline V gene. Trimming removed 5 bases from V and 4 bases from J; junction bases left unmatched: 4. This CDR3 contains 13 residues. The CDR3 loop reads CASSSTGRETQYF. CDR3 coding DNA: TGCGCCAGCAGCTCGACAGGGCGAGAGACCCAGTACTTC.

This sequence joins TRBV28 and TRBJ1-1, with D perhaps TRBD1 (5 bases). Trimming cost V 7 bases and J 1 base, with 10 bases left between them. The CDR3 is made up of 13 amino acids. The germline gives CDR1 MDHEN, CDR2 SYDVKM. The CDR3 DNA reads TGTGCCAGCACCCTCACAGGGAACACTGAAGCTTTCTTT. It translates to CASTLTGNTEAFF.

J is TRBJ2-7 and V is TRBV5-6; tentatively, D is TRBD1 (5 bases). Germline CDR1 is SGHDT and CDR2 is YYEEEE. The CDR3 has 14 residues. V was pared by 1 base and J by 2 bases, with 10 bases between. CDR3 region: CASSLYQGTYEQYF. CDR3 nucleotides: TGTGCCAGCAGCTTGTATCAGGGTACCTACGAGCAGTACTTC. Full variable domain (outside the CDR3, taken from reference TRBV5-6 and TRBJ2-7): DAGVTQSPTHLIKTRGQQVTLRCSPKSGHDTVSWYQQALGQGPQFIFQYYEEEERQRGNFPDRFSGHQFPNYSSELNVNALLLGDSALYLCASSLYQGTYEQYFGPGTRLTVT.

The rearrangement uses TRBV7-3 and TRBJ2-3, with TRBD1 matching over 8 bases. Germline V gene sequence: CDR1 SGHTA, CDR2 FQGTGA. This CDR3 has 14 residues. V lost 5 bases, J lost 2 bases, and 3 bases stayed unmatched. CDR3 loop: CASSVGQVTDTQYF. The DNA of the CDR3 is TGTGCCAGCAGCGTGGGACAGGTCACAGATACGCAGTATTTT.

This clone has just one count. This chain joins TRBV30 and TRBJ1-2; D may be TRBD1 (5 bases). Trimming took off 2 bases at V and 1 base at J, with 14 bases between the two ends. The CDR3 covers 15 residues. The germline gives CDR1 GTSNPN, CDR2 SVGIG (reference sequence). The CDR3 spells CAWSRRQSFNYGYTF. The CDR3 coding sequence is TGTGCCTGGAGTCGTCGACAGAGCTTTAACTATGGCTACACCTTC.

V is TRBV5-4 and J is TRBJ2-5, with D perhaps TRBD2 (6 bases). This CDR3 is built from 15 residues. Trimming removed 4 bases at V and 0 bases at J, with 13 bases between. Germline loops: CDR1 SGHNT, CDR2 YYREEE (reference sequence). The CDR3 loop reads CASSTYGGDQETQYF. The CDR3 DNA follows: TGTGCCAGCAGCACTTACGGGGGAGACCAAGAGACCCAGTACTTC.

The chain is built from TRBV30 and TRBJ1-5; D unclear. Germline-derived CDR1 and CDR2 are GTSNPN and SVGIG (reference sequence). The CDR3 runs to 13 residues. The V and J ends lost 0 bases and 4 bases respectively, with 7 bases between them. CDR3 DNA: TGTGCCTGGAGTGTACGAGGGAATCAGCCCCAGCATTTT. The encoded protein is CAWSVRGNQPQHF.

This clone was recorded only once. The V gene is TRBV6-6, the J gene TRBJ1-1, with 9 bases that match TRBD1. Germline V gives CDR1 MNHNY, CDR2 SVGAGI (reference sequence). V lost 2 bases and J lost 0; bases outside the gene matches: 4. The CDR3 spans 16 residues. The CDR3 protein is CASSYGTGYMNTEAFF. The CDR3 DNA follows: TGTGCCAGCAGTTACGGGACAGGGTATATGAACACTGAAGCTTTCTTT.

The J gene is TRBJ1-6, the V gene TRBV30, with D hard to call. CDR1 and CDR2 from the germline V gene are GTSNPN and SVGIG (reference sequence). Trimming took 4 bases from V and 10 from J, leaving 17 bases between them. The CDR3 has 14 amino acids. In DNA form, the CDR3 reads TGTGCCTGGAAGTCGGCGGGTGCAAACTCACCCCTCCACTTT. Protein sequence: CAWKSAGANSPLHF.

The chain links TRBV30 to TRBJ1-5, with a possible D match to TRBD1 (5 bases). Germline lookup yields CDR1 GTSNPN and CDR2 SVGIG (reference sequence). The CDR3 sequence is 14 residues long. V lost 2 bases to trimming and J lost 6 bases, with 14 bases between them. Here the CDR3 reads CAWSSWRGAQPQHF. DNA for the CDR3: TGTGCCTGGAGTAGTTGGAGGGGAGCTCAGCCCCAGCATTTT.

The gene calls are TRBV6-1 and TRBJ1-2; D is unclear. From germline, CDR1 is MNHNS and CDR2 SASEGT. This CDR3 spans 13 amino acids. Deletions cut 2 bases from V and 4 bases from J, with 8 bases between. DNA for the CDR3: TGTGCCAGCAGTGAACAGGCCTTCTATGGCTACACCTTC. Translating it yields CASSEQAFYGYTF.

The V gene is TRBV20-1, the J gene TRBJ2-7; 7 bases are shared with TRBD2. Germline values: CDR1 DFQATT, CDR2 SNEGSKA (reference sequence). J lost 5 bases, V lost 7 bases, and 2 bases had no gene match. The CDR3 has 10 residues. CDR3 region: CSGLANEQYF. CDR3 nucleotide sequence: TGCAGTGGACTAGCAAACGAGCAGTACTTC.

The CDR3: CASSLGLAGGGDQETQYF. CDR3 coding DNA: TGTGCCAGCAGCCTCGGACTAGCGGGGGGGGGTGATCAAGAGACCCAGTACTTC. The chain uses TRBV7-2 and TRBJ2-5; 15 nucleotides align to TRBD2. V gave up 5 bases and J gave up 2 bases; unmatched junction bases: 9. The germline V gene has CDR1 SGHTA and CDR2 FQGNSA. This CDR3 has 18 amino acids.

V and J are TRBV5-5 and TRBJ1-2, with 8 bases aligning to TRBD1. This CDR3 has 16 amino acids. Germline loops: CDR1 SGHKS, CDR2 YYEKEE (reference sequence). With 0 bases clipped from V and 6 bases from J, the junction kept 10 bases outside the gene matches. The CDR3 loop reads CASSLVGQGAYDGYTF. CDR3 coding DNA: TGTGCCAGCAGCTTGGTCGGGCAGGGGGCGTATGATGGCTACACCTTC.

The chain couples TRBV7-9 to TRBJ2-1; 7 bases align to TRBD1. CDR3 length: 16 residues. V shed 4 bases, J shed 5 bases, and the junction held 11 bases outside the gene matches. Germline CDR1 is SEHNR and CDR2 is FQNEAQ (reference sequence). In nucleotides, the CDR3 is TGTGCCAGCAGCTCGCTACAGGGGCTTAGGGACAATGAGCAGTTCTTC. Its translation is CASSSLQGLRDNEQFF.

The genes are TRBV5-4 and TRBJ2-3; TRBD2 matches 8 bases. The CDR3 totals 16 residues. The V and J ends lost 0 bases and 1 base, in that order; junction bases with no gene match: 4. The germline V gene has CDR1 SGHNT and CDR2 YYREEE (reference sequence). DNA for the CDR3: TGTGCCAGCAGCTTGGGGGTAGCGGGGCGCACAGATACGCAGTATTTT. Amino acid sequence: CASSLGVAGRTDTQYF.

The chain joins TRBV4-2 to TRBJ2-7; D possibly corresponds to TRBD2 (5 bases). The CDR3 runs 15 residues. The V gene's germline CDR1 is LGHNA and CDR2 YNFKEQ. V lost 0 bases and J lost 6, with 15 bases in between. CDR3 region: CASSQDLWASSEQYF. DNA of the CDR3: TGTGCCAGCAGCCAAGATCTCTGGGCTAGCTCCGAGCAGTACTTC.

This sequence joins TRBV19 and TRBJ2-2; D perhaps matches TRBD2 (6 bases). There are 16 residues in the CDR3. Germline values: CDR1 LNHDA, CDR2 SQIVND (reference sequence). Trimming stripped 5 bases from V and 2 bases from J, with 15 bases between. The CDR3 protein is CASSSGTLVNTGELFF. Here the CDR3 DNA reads TGTGCCAGTAGTTCCGGGACTTTAGTTAACACCGGGGAGCTGTTTTTT.